The 23 T cell receptor beta chains in this list originate from one sample, sequenced in a study of CD8 T cells in ankylosing spondylitis. TCRdb analysed the 5' RACE reads with MiXCR anew, one entry per CDR3 protein. The sample has 50,000 to 70,000 distinct CDR3 sequences, about 6% seen once. Material: synovial fluid, either unsorted or a sorted T cell fraction (not recorded which). Receptors were obtained from a male donor with ankylosing spondylitis.

This clonotype was seen repeatedly, ten times or more. This chain connects TRBV28 to TRBJ2-1, with a tentative D call TRBD1 (6 bases). The CDR3 is made up of 16 amino acids. V was clipped by 5 bases and J by 4 bases, with 18 bases between them. Germline values: CDR1 MDHEN, CDR2 SYDVKM. The CDR3 loop is CASSPLGRGTYNEQFF. CDR3 nucleotide sequence: TGTGCCAGCAGTCCCCTAGGCAGGGGAACTTACAATGAGCAGTTCTTC.

In this sample, this clonotype turned up many times. This chain connects TRBV20-1 to TRBJ2-3, with a weak D call TRBD2 (5 bases). Germline-derived CDR1 and CDR2 are DFQATT and SNEGSKA (reference sequence). Trimming cost V 3 bases and J 6 bases, with 16 bases left between them. The CDR3 has 14 amino acids. Written as DNA, the CDR3 is TGCAGTGCTAGTGCGGGTCCTCACGGGGATACGCAGTATTTT. It is translated as CSASAGPHGDTQYF.

In this sample, this clonotype turned up a few times. The chain carries TRBV5-4 and TRBJ2-1; 9 nucleotides match TRBD2. The V and J ends lost 0 bases and 7 bases, in that order; junction bases with no gene match: 8. Germline CDR1 and CDR2: SGHNT and YYREEE (reference sequence). The CDR3 loop spans 16 amino acids. Here the CDR3 DNA reads TGTGCCAGCAGCTTGGAGGCGGGAGGGCTCAAGAATGAGCAGTTCTTC. It codes for CASSLEAGGLKNEQFF.

This clonotype came up many times. The chain joins TRBV6-4 to TRBJ1-1; D might be TRBD1 (6 bases). The CDR3 spans 16 residues. The V gene's germline CDR1 is MRHNA and CDR2 SNTAGT. The ends were cut back, 0 bases at V and 1 base at J, with 12 bases in the middle. CDR3 in DNA: TGTGCCAGCAGTGACTCGAGTGGGGGGCCGAACACTGAAGCTTTCTTT. Its translation: CASSDSSGGPNTEAFF.

This clonotype was seen repeatedly, ten times or more. The chain joins TRBV18 to TRBJ2-2; D might be TRBD2 (5 bases). The V end lost 3 bases, the J end lost 0 bases, and 20 bases lay between the germline ends. CDR1 is KGHSH, CDR2 LQKENI, per germline. The CDR3 covers 19 residues. In nucleotides, the CDR3 is TGTGCCAGCTCACCGCGGCAATCTAGCCCGTACGCGAACACCGGGGAGCTGTTTTTT. Its translation is CASSPRQSSPYANTGELFF.

In its sample, this clonotype was seen many times. The chain employs TRBV28 and TRBJ2-1; maybe TRBD2 (6 bases). V lost 5 bases and J 9 bases, leaving 14 bases between the germline ends. In germline, CDR1 is MDHEN, CDR2 SYDVKM. CDR3 length: 13 amino acids. CDR3 residues: CASSLPGRSEQFF. In DNA, the CDR3 is TGTGCCAGCAGTCTCCCTGGGAGGAGTGAGCAGTTCTTC.

This clonotype was observed at least ten times. V gene TRBV2 combines with J gene TRBJ2-1, with 7 bases aligning to TRBD2. The V and J ends lost 5 bases and 3 bases, in that order; junction bases with no gene match: 7. Germline V gene lookup returns CDR1 SNHLY and CDR2 FYNNEI. The CDR3 spans 15 residues. DNA of the CDR3: TGTGCCAGCAGTTCAGCGGGGCAGATCTACAATGAGCAGTTCTTC. Translation: CASSSAGQIYNEQFF.

This clonotype has just a few counts. This chain links TRBV7-2 with TRBJ1-4; D may be TRBD1 (6 bases). CDR1 and CDR2 (germline): SGHTA, FQGNSA. CDR3 size: 16 residues. V lost 4 bases, J lost 1 base, and 13 bases lay in between. CDR3 DNA: TGTGCCAGCAGCTCGCGGCGGGGGCAAACTAATGAAAAACTGTTTTTT. This codes for CASSSRRGQTNEKLFF.

This clonotype was recorded many times. This chain joins TRBV5-5 and TRBJ2-3; 8 bases are a match to TRBD2. The CDR3 spans 14 residues. V was clipped by 4 bases and J by 3 bases; unmatched bases: 4. Germline CDR1 reads SGHKS; CDR2 reads YYEKEE (reference sequence). The CDR3 sequence: CASSPGTSTDTQYF. The CDR3 DNA is TGTGCCAGCAGCCCCGGGACTAGTACAGATACGCAGTATTTT.

The table lists this clonotype with many counts. The V and J genes are TRBV11-2 and TRBJ2-7; 7 bases are shared with TRBD1. The CDR3 covers 14 residues. J was trimmed by 2 bases and V by 0 bases; bases with no gene match: 1. CDR1 SGHAT and CDR2 FQNNGV come from the germline V gene. The CDR3 is CASSLETGTYEQYF. The CDR3 nucleotides are TGTGCCAGCAGCTTAGAGACAGGGACCTACGAGCAGTACTTC.

The chain links TRBV11-2 to TRBJ2-7; 12 bases are a match to TRBD2. This CDR3 contains 18 residues. Germline V gene sequence: CDR1 SGHAT, CDR2 FQNNGV. J lost 1 base, V lost 5 bases, and 12 bases had no gene match. The CDR3 DNA sequence: TGTGCCAGCAGCGAAGGTCCTAGCGGGAGGGCCCCATCCTACGAGCAGTACTTC. Protein: CASSEGPSGRAPSYEQYF.

This clonotype was found many times. This chain links TRBV14 with TRBJ2-5; D remains unclear. This CDR3 has 14 residues. Trimming took off 3 bases at V and 3 bases at J, with 11 bases between the two ends. CDR1 and CDR2 (germline): SGHDN, FVKESK. The CDR3 DNA reads TGTGCCAGCAGCCACCAGTCCTATGAAGAGACCCAGTACTTC. It is translated as CASSHQSYEETQYF. The entire variable domain, with the rest obtained from reference TRBV14 and TRBJ2-5, is as follows: EAGVTQFPSHSVIEKGQTVTLRCDPISGHDNLYWYRRVMGKEIKFLLHFVKESKQDESGMPNNRFLAERTGGTYSTLKVQPAELEDSGVYFCASSHQSYEETQYFGPGTRLLVL.

The table lists this clonotype with many counts. The V gene is TRBV6-2 or TRBV6-3, the J gene TRBJ2-2, with TRBD2 as a possible D gene (6 bases). This CDR3 is built from 16 residues. Germline lookup yields CDR1 MNHEY and CDR2 SVGEGT. Trimming shortened V by 4 bases and J by 4 bases, and 16 bases separated the two germline ends. CDR3 sequence: CASSSPRRERTGELFF. CDR3 DNA sequence: TGTGCCAGCAGTTCTCCCAGGAGGGAACGCACCGGGGAGCTGTTTTTT.

This clonotype occurred a few times. V is TRBV7-6 and J is TRBJ2-1; no definite D call. V lost 5 bases to trimming and J lost 7 bases, with 24 bases between them. The V gene's germline CDR1 is SGHVS and CDR2 FNYEAQ. The CDR3 extends over 17 amino acids. The chain's CDR3 is CASSPSVRIDLLNEQFF. In DNA, the CDR3 is TGTGCCAGCAGCCCATCGGTGAGGATTGACCTGCTGAATGAGCAGTTCTTC.

There are many counts of this clonotype. The chain joins TRBV20-1 to TRBJ2-7; 8 bases align to TRBD2. The junction had 8 bases not matched to a gene; V was cut back by 6 bases and J by 1 base. Germline lookup yields CDR1 DFQATT and CDR2 SNEGSKA (reference sequence). CDR3 size: 14 residues. CDR3 sequence (DNA): TGCAGTGCCCAGGGGCCGGGGGGGTCCTACGAGCAGTACTTC. Amino acid sequence: CSAQGPGGSYEQYF.

This clonotype has only a few counts. The CDR3 region is CSVVRDRETQYF. The DNA of the CDR3 is TGCAGCGTTGTCCGGGACAGAGAGACCCAGTACTTC. The chain carries TRBV29-1 and TRBJ2-5; TRBD1 agrees at 7 bases. The length of the CDR3 is 12 residues. From germline, CDR1 is SQVTM and CDR2 ANQGSEA. The V gene end was trimmed by 4 bases and the J gene end by 4 bases; junction bases not matched to a gene: 3.

This clonotype showed up many times. DNA of the CDR3: TGTGCCAGCTCACCACCGACTAGCGGGAGGGGCGAGCAGTACTTC. Its translation: CASSPPTSGRGEQYF. J is TRBJ2-7 and V is TRBV18; 14 nucleotides line up with TRBD2. From germline, CDR1 is KGHSH and CDR2 LQKENI. J was trimmed by 6 bases and V by 0 bases; bases with no gene match: 1. There are 15 residues in the CDR3. The full variable domain, its missing parts supplied by reference TRBV18 and TRBJ2-7, is NAGVMQNPRHLVRRRGQEARLRCSPMKGHSHVYWYRQLPEEGLKFMVYLQKENIIDESGMPKERFSAEFPKEGPSILRIQQVVRGDSAAYFCASSPPTSGRGEQYFGPGTRLTVT.

This clonotype was observed many times. The chain recombines TRBV5-1 with TRBJ1-4; D is possibly TRBD1 (5 bases). Germline values: CDR1 SGHRS, CDR2 YFSETQ. V was trimmed by 0 bases and J by 6 bases, leaving 12 bases between them. This CDR3 spans 15 amino acids. CDR3 sequence (DNA): TGCGCCAGCAGCTTGGTCAGGGCGAAGGATGAAAAACTGTTTTTT. Its protein product is CASSLVRAKDEKLFF.

This clonotype was counted many times. The chain recombines TRBV12-3 or TRBV12-4 with TRBJ2-7, with 11 bases aligning to TRBD1. The CDR3 runs 16 residues. V shed 6 bases, J shed 4 bases, and the junction held 11 bases outside the gene matches. This chain's CDR3 is CASSSRGTGGFYEQYF. CDR3 DNA sequence: TGTGCCAGCAGCTCCAGGGGGACAGGGGGTTTTTACGAGCAGTACTTC.

For this clonotype: The germline gene is not matched at one end of the junction; a read error may be the cause. The CDR3 region is CASSPSGSSYAQYF. The CDR3 nucleotides are TGTGCCAGCTCACCTAGCGGGAGCTCCTACGCGCAGTACTTC. The chain links TRBV18 to TRBJ2-7, with 9 positions matching TRBD2. This CDR3 comprises 14 residues. CDR1 is KGHSH and CDR2 is LQKENI in the germline V gene.

The table lists this clonotype with a few counts. The chain carries TRBV5-6 and TRBJ2-3; 14 nucleotides line up with TRBD2. Germline loops: CDR1 SGHDT, CDR2 YYEEEE. The CDR3 runs to 17 residues. The ends lost 1 base at V and 3 bases at J; junction bases unmatched: 4. The DNA of the CDR3 is TGTGCCAGCAGCTTGCTGACTAGCGGGAGGGGGACAGATACGCAGTATTTT. Its protein product is CASSLLTSGRGTDTQYF.

The genes are TRBV14 and TRBJ2-1, with D uncertain. V was cut by 6 bases and J by 9 bases, with 9 bases left in between. Germline assignment: CDR1 SGHDN and CDR2 FVKESK. This CDR3 spans 11 amino acids. The CDR3 is CASRQAAEQFF. For the CDR3, the DNA is TGTGCCAGCAGGCAGGCGGCTGAGCAGTTCTTC.

A note on this clonotype: Being one base from a much bigger clone, this may be a read error. The rearrangement links TRBV9 to TRBJ2-1; D uncertain. This CDR3 comprises 14 residues. Per the germline V gene, CDR1 is SGDLS and CDR2 is YYNGEE. Trimming took 1 base from V and 9 from J, leaving 14 bases between them. This CDR3 reads CASSVSAGSGEQFF. The CDR3, as DNA: TGTGCCAGCAGCGTAAGCGCAGGCTCAGGTGAGCAGTTCTTC. The variable domain in full, completed from reference TRBV9 and TRBJ2-1, reads DSGVTQTPKHLITATGQRVTLRCSPRSGDLSVYWYQQSLDQGLQFLIQYYNGEERAKGNILERFSAQQFPDLHSELNLSSLELGDSALYFCASSVSAGSGEQFFGPGTRLTVL.